The source of this T cell receptor (beta chain) is a study of cytomegalovirus exposure and HLA in healthy donors. Findings of the study overall: Most TCR sequences were uncommon, yet certain public TCRs appeared in many donors.

In nominal health when sampled, donors likely had unrecorded immune exposures nonetheless. Regarding this clone: As yet, its antigen is unknown.

Germline V gene lookup returns CDR1 LNHDA and CDR2 SQIVND (reference sequence). Losses at the gene ends were 5 bases for V and 4 bases for J; bases not matched to a gene: 9. CDR3 length: 18 amino acids. The PCR had 60 Vbeta and 13 Jbeta primers. This table comes from immunoSEQ multiplex PCR, and its TCRdb copy is limited to in-frame clones, with some not included. The sample lists around 280,000 clones, approximately 90% seen once, with about 2.3% in the top ten. The clonotype comes from a woman aged 18 to 35 in good health and CMV-seronegative. The J gene is TRBJ2-4, the V gene TRBV19; 15 bases are shared with TRBD2. Sequenced: PBMCs. CDR3 DNA: TGTGCCAGTAGTCTCGGACTAGCGGGGGGGCGGTGGAAAAACATTCAGTACTTC. It specifies CASSLGLAGGRWKNIQYF.